The next 2 T cell receptor beta chains were all read from a single sample in a study of blood T cells in healthy people across ages (dated by TCRdb to the mid-2010s). The method behind the library was 5' RACE. This sample was sequenced with an Illumina HiSeq 2500. A second PCR of roughly 6 to 11 cycles was run with a J-beta primer mix and a sample-barcoded 5' primer. TCRdb reprocessed the public reads (quality trimming at Q25 with fastp, clone calling with MiXCR) and kept in-frame beta chains. Every entry covers one CDR3 protein and lists the most common genes and DNA from its rows. Here the sample has hundreds of thousands of distinct CDR3 sequences; over 40% occur a single time. Approximately 29% of the sample is in the top ten clones. The sample comprised blood. Every receptor here comes from a man older than 75 in good health.

This clonotype has a handful of counts. The DNA for the CDR3 is TGTGCCATCAGTGAGGCGAAGCGTCCCTACGAGCAGTACTTC. Its protein is CAISEAKRPYEQYF. The J gene is TRBJ2-7, the V gene TRBV10-3; D is uncertain. Looked up from germline, CDR1 is ENHRY and CDR2 is SYGVKD. V was pared by 2 bases and J by 2 bases, with 10 bases between. This CDR3 is built from 14 residues.

In this sample, this clonotype turned up a few times. This chain uses TRBV24-1 with TRBJ2-1, with TRBD2 matching over 9 bases. CDR1 is KGHDR and CDR2 is SFDVKD in the germline V gene. Germline trimming cut 3 bases from V and 4 bases from J; bases unmatched to any gene: 3. The CDR3 spans 15 residues. CDR3 DNA sequence: TGTGCCACCAGTGATGCTAGCGGGGCATACAATGAGCAGTTCTTC. The encoded protein is CATSDASGAYNEQFF.